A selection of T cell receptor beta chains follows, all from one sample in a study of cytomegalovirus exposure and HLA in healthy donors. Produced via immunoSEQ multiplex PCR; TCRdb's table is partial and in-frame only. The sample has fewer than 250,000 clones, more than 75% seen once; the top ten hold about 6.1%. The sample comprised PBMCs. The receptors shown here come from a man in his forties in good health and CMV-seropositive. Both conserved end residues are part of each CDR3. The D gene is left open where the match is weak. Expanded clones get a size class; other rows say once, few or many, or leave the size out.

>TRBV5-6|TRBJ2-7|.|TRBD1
TGTGCCAGCAGCCCGGGACAGAACTACGAGCAGTACTTC
CASSPGQNYEQYF
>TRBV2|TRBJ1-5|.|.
TGTGCCAGCAGTGAAAAGAGCCTTAGCAATCAGCCCCAGCATTTT
CASSEKSLSNQPQHF
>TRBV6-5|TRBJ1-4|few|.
TGTGCCAGCAGTGGATCCAGGAATGAAAAACTGTTTTTT
CASSGSRNEKLFF
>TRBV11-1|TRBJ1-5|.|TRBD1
TGTGCCAGCAGCCTCGACAGGGGCAATCAGCCCCAGCATTTT
CASSLDRGNQPQHF
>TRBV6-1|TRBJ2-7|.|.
TGTGCCAGCAGTGACTATCCTACAGCCCCCTCCTACGAGCAGTACTTC
CASSDYPTAPSYEQYF
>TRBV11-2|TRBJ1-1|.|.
TGTGCCAGCAGCTTAGGGAGCGGGTATACTGAAGCTTTCTTT
CASSLGSGYTEAFF
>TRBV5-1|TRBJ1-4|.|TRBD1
TGCGCCAGCAGCTTGGGGGACAGGGGGCGGAATTTATCATGGGAAAAACTGTTTTTT
CASSLGDRGRNLSWEKLFF
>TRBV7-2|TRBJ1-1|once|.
TGTGCCAGCCTCCAACAATCGAACACTGAAGCTTTCTTT
CASLQQSNTEAFF
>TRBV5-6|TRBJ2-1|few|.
TGTGCCAGCAGCTTCTCGGACAATGAGCAGTTCTTC
CASSFSDNEQFF
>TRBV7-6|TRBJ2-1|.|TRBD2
TGTGCCAGCAGCCATAGAGCGGGAGGCTACAATGAGCAGTTCTTC
CASSHRAGGYNEQFF
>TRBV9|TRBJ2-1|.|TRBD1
TGTGCCAGCAGCGCCGGGACAGTGAACAATGAGCAGTTCTTC
CASSAGTVNNEQFF
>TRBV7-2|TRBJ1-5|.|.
TGTGCCAGCAGCTTAGCAGGGGGCAATCAGCCCCAGCATTTT
CASSLAGGNQPQHF
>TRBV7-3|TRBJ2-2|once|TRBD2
TGTGCCAGCAGCTTAAATAGCGGGAGAACCGGGGAGCTGTTTTTT
CASSLNSGRTGELFF
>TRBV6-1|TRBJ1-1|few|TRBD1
TGTGCCAGCCTTCGGTCAGGGGGCATAAGTGAAGCTTTCTTT
CASLRSGGISEAFF
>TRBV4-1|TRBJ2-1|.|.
TGCGCCAGCAGCCAAGTCATAGCGGAGAAGCACAATGAGCAGTTCTTC
CASSQVIAEKHNEQFF
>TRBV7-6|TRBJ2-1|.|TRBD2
TGTGCCAGCAGCACAGGGACTAGCGGTGTAGGGGGTAATGAGCAGTTCTTC
CASSTGTSGVGGNEQFF
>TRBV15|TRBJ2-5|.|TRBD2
TGTGCCACCAGCAGGACCCCCTTAGCGGGAGGAAAGGGAGAGACCCAGTACTTC
CATSRTPLAGGKGETQYF
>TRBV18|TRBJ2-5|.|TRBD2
TGTGCCAGCTCACCACTCGGGCTAGCGGGAGGAGAGACCCAGTACTTC
CASSPLGLAGGETQYF
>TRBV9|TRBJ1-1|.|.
TGTGCCAGCAGCGGGACAGATATGAACACTGAAGCTTTCTTT
CASSGTDMNTEAFF
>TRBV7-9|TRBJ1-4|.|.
TGTGCCAGCAGCTCCCTGGACAGCTCAACTAATGAAAAACTGTTTTTT
CASSSLDSSTNEKLFF
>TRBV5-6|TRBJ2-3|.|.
TGTGCCAGCAGCCAGGACTCCGGGGTCACAGATACGCAGTATTTT
CASSQDSGVTDTQYF
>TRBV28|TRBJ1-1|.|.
TGTGCCAGCGGGCCGCACAGGGTGGTTAACACTGAAGCTTTCTTT
CASGPHRVVNTEAFF
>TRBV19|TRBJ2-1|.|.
TGTGCCAGTAGTATGAAACTGCACAATGAGCAGTTCTTC
CASSMKLHNEQFF
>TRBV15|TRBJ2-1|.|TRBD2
TGTGCCACCAGCAGAGATATCACTAGCGGGAGGGGCAGCGATGAGCAGTTCTTC
CATSRDITSGRGSDEQFF
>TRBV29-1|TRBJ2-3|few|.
TGCAGCGTTGAAGAGACTAGATCAGATACGCAGTATTTT
CSVEETRSDTQYF
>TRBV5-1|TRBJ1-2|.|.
TGCGCCAGCAGCTTGGAGGGGGCTAACTATGGCTACACCTTC
CASSLEGANYGYTF
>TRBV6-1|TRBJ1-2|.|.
TGTGCCAGCAGTGAACCCGGTCAGGGGAACACTGGCTACACCTTC
CASSEPGQGNTGYTF
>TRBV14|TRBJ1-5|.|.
TGTGCCAGCAGCCAAGGCGGGGTCAATCAGCCCCAGCATTTT
CASSQGGVNQPQHF
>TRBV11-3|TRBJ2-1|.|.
TGTGCCAGCAGCTGGGGCCACAATGAGCAGTTCTTC
CASSWGHNEQFF
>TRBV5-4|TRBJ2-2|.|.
TGTGCCAGCAGCTTTTGGGGGCAAAACACCGGGGAGCTGTTTTTT
CASSFWGQNTGELFF
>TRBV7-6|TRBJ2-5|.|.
TGTGCCAGCAGCCGAAGCAGGGTCGGCCAAGAGACCCAGTACTTC
CASSRSRVGQETQYF
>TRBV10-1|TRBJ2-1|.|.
TGCGCCAGCAGTGAGTCTCCCTTTCGGGAGCAGTTCTTC
CASSESPFREQFF
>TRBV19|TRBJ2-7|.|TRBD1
TGTGCCAGTAGAGAGGGACAGGGCTCCTACGAGCAGTACTTC
CASREGQGSYEQYF
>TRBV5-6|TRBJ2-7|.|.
TGTGCCAGCAGCCGAGGACAGCTACGAAATCTCGCCGAGCAGTACTTC
CASSRGQLRNLAEQYF
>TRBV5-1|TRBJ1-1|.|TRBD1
TGCGCCAGCAACTACCGGGACAGGGGGACTGAAGCTTTCTTT
CASNYRDRGTEAFF
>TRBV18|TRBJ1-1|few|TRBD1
TGTGCCAGCTCAGTGGGACAGGGGAACACTGAAGCTTTCTTT
CASSVGQGNTEAFF
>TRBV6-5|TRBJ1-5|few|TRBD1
TGTGCCAGCAGTTGGGACAGGGTGAGGCCCCAGCATTTT
CASSWDRVRPQHF
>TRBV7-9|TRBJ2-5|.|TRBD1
TGTGCCAGCAGCTCTCGGACAGGGGGCTTGGAGACCCAGTACTTC
CASSSRTGGLETQYF